Below, 23 T cell receptor beta chains from the same sample are listed, as sequenced in a study of CD8 T cells in ankylosing spondylitis (dated by TCRdb to about 2017). Library preparation was by 5' RACE. These reads were obtained on an Illumina HiSeq 2500. TCRdb trimmed public reads at Q25 via fastp, called clones via MiXCR and kept in-frame beta chains. Records with the same CDR3 protein are collapsed into one entry carrying the most frequent genes and DNA. The sample table contains some 120,000 distinct CDR3 sequences; only one count was recorded for around 7% of them. The ten largest clones represent 9% to 15% of the sample. The sample consisted of blood, either unsorted or a sorted T cell fraction (not recorded which). These receptors were collected from a male donor with ankylosing spondylitis or in good health (not recorded which).

The chain links TRBV18 to TRBJ1-1; D remains ambiguous. Between the trimmed V and J ends, which lost 6 bases and 7 bases, there was a span of 18 bases. The CDR3 totals 14 residues. The germline V gene encodes CDR1 KGHSH and CDR2 LQKENI. The CDR3 DNA reads TGTGCCAGCTCCGCCATGGTAAGGGAAAGTGAAGCTTTCTTT. This sequence encodes CASSAMVRESEAFF.

There are many counts of this clonotype. This sequence joins TRBV20-1 and TRBJ2-3, with D possibly being TRBD2 (6 bases). This CDR3 contains 14 residues. The germline V gene has CDR1 DFQATT and CDR2 SNEGSKA (reference sequence). With 0 bases removed from V and 6 bases from J, the gap between germline ends came to 13 bases. This chain's CDR3 is CSARDWGGADTQYF. CDR3 DNA: TGCAGTGCTAGAGATTGGGGCGGGGCGGATACGCAGTATTTT.

This clonotype was found many times. This rearrangement joins TRBV12-3 or TRBV12-4 to TRBJ1-2, with 10 bases lining up with TRBD1. The junction had 6 bases not matched to a gene; V was cut back by 7 bases and J by 7 bases. The CDR3 covers 13 residues. This CDR3 is CASTPTGGFGYTF. The CDR3 DNA follows: TGTGCCAGCACCCCGACAGGGGGCTTTGGCTACACCTTC.

The chain links TRBV5-1 to TRBJ2-5; 11 positions agree with TRBD2. The CDR3 extends over 15 amino acids. V lost 4 bases and J lost 3; bases outside the gene matches: 5. Looked up from germline, CDR1 is SGHRS and CDR2 is YFSETQ. CDR3 loop: CASSPLSGGEETQYF. CDR3 coding DNA: TGCGCCAGCAGCCCCCTTAGCGGGGGGGAAGAGACCCAGTACTTC.

This clonotype was seen repeatedly, ten times or more. The chain uses TRBV5-1 and TRBJ2-3; 11 bases line up with TRBD2. The CDR3 totals 14 residues. Trimming at V came to 6 bases and at J to 5 bases, leaving 5 bases not matched to a gene. Per germline, CDR1 SGHRS and CDR2 YFSETQ. CDR3 protein: CASIRGLAEDTQYF. CDR3 DNA: TGCGCCAGCATCAGGGGACTAGCGGAAGATACGCAGTATTTT.

This clonotype showed up many times. The V call is TRBV9, the J call TRBJ2-5; possibly TRBD2 for D (6 bases). Trimming removed 3 bases from V and 5 bases from J, with 14 bases in between. The CDR3 runs 14 residues. Germline CDR1 SGDLS, CDR2 YYNGEE. CDR3 amino acids: CASSANRGSETQYF. The DNA for the CDR3 is TGTGCCAGCAGCGCGAACCGGGGGAGCGAGACCCAGTACTTC.

This clonotype was recorded many times. This chain connects TRBV10-3 to TRBJ2-3; no definite D call. V was cut by 4 bases and J by 1 base, with 15 bases left in between. Germline V lookup: CDR1 ENHRY, CDR2 SYGVKD. This CDR3 region has 16 residues. The CDR3 region is CAISALSRRGTDTQYF. The CDR3 DNA reads as TGTGCCATCAGTGCATTGTCCAGAAGGGGCACAGATACGCAGTATTTT.

J is TRBJ1-5 and V is TRBV10-3; 7 bases are shared with TRBD1. Germline V gene data show CDR1 as ENHRY and CDR2 as SYGVKD. J lost 7 bases, V lost 10 bases, and 13 bases had no gene match. The CDR3 spans 14 residues. Written as DNA, the CDR3 is TGTGCCAGCGCCGACTCAGGGGGGCAACAGCCCCAGCATTTT. Amino acids: CASADSGGQQPQHF.

This clonotype was counted many times. V and J are TRBV12-3 or TRBV12-4 and TRBJ1-6; unclear D gene. V lost 7 bases and J lost 10, with 14 bases in between. CDR3 length: 13 amino acids. This chain's CDR3 is CASMRVLSSPLHF. CDR3 in DNA: TGTGCCAGCATGAGGGTTTTGAGCTCACCCCTCCACTTT.

This clonotype was seen ten or more times. The CDR3 sequence is CASSSGQTTYEQYF. For the CDR3, the DNA is TGCGCCAGCAGCTCCGGACAGACTACCTACGAGCAGTACTTC. The chain has TRBV5-1 and TRBJ2-7; D might be TRBD1 (6 bases). The V gene's germline CDR1 is SGHRS and CDR2 YFSETQ. The germline V and J ends were trimmed by 3 bases and 2 bases, with 12 bases remaining between them. CDR3 length equals 14 residues. Variable domain in full (rest from reference TRBV5-1 and TRBJ2-7): KAGVTQTPRYLIKTRGQQVTLSCSPISGHRSVSWYQQTPGQGLQFLFEYFSETQRNKGNFPGRFSGRQFSNSRSEMNVSTLELGDSALYLCASSSGQTTYEQYFGPGTRLTVT.

This clonotype was counted ten times or more. The rearrangement links TRBV7-9 to TRBJ2-3; D unresolved. There are 16 residues in the CDR3. Trimming stripped 2 bases from V and 5 bases from J, with 17 bases between. Germline CDR1 and CDR2: SEHNR and FQNEAQ (reference sequence). The CDR3: CASSLTTPRLGDTQYF. CDR3 coding DNA: TGTGCCAGCAGCTTAACGACGCCGAGGCTTGGAGATACGCAGTATTTT.

This clonotype was counted many times. This sequence joins TRBV29-1 and TRBJ2-5; D gene unclear. Germline-derived CDR1 and CDR2 are SQVTM and ANQGSEA. CDR3 length equals 13 residues. V lost 0 bases to trimming and J lost 7 bases, with 12 bases between them. CDR3 sequence: CSVEEDSWGTQYF. In nucleotides, the CDR3 is TGCAGCGTTGAAGAAGACTCCTGGGGGACCCAGTACTTC.

This clonotype was detected ten times or more. This chain links TRBV20-1 with TRBJ2-7, with D perhaps matching TRBD1 or TRBD2 (5 bases each). CDR1 DFQATT and CDR2 SNEGSKA come from the germline V gene (reference sequence). This CDR3 is 13 amino acids long. Trimming left V 3 bases short and J 2 bases short, with 11 bases between. The CDR3 spells CSASRRGAYEQYF. The CDR3 nucleotides read TGCAGTGCTAGTAGAAGGGGAGCCTACGAGCAGTACTTC.

This clonotype was counted ten times or more. This chain joins TRBV4-2 and TRBJ2-3; unclear D gene. Germline values: CDR1 LGHNA, CDR2 YNFKEQ. V was trimmed by 1 base and J by 0 bases, leaving 8 bases between them. The CDR3 has 15 amino acids. CDR3 amino acids: CASSQGDQSTDTQYF. CDR3 nucleotide sequence: TGTGCCAGCAGCCAAGGTGACCAAAGCACAGATACGCAGTATTTT.

This clonotype was counted ten times or more. The gene calls are TRBV7-2 and TRBJ2-7; D gene ambiguous. V shed 3 bases and J shed 7 bases, with 13 bases lying between them. From germline, CDR1 is SGHTA and CDR2 FQGNSA. The CDR3 consists of 13 residues. The CDR3 DNA reads TGTGCCAGCAGCTTTGGGCTCTCTAGGGAGCAGTACTTC. As protein: CASSFGLSREQYF.

This clonotype was recorded many times. The chain employs TRBV5-1 and TRBJ2-7, with D perhaps TRBD2 (5 bases). This CDR3 contains 13 residues. With 4 bases removed from V and 5 bases from J, the gap between germline ends came to 13 bases. Looked up from germline, CDR1 is SGHRS and CDR2 is YFSETQ. The chain's CDR3 is CASSAGVTHEQYF. CDR3 DNA: TGCGCCAGCAGCGCGGGCGTAACTCACGAGCAGTACTTC.

This clonotype was observed a few times. V usage is TRBV7-6 and J usage is TRBJ2-1; 9 nucleotides line up with TRBD2. CDR3 length equals 17 residues. V trimming: 2 bases; J trimming: 7 bases; junction bases outside the gene matches: 12. Germline CDR1 and CDR2: SGHVS and FNYEAQ. The chain's CDR3 is CASSLKTAGTSSNEQFF. In DNA form, the CDR3 reads TGTGCCAGCAGCTTAAAGACCGCCGGGACTAGCTCGAATGAGCAGTTCTTC.

The table lists this clonotype with many counts. The J gene is TRBJ2-7, the V gene TRBV29-1; the match to TRBD2 covers 11 bases. The CDR3 length is 13 residues. The germline CDR1 and CDR2 sequences are SQVTM and ANQGSEA. J lost 2 bases, V lost 5 bases, and 2 bases had no gene match. CDR3 sequence (DNA): TGCAGCGTTATAGCGGGAGGGCCCTACGAGCAGTACTTC. Its protein product is CSVIAGGPYEQYF.

There are many counts of this clonotype. The chain uses TRBV3-1 and TRBJ2-3; D is perhaps TRBD1 or TRBD2 (5 bases each). The germline V gene has CDR1 LGHDT and CDR2 YNNKEL (reference sequence). V was clipped by 4 bases and J by 0 bases, with 11 bases between them. The CDR3 spans 15 residues. This CDR3 is CASSRIWGSTDTQYF. The CDR3 DNA follows: TGTGCCAGCAGCCGGATCTGGGGGAGCACAGATACGCAGTATTTT.

This clonotype was recorded at least ten times. The DNA of the CDR3 is TGTGCCAGCAGTCGACTAGCGGGGGACAATGAGCAGTTCTTC. Translated: CASSRLAGDNEQFF. The genes are TRBV6-1 and TRBJ2-1; TRBD2 matches at 12 bases. The germline V gene encodes CDR1 MNHNS and CDR2 SASEGT. Trimming at V came to 5 bases and at J to 5 bases, leaving 1 base not matched to a gene. This CDR3 spans 14 amino acids.

This clonotype was detected many times. This sequence joins TRBV30 and TRBJ2-1, with D perhaps TRBD1 (5 bases). The CDR3 is made up of 14 amino acids. Germline V CDR1 and CDR2: GTSNPN, SVGIG (reference sequence). Trimming removed 2 bases from V and 0 bases from J, with 8 bases in between. The CDR3 here is CAWSKGRSYNEQFF. CDR3 nucleotide sequence: TGTGCCTGGAGTAAGGGGCGCTCCTACAATGAGCAGTTCTTC. Variable domain in full (rest from reference TRBV30 and TRBJ2-1): SQTIHQWPATLVQPVGSPLSLECTVEGTSNPNLYWYRQAAGRGLQLLFYSVGIGQISSEVPQNLSASRPQDRQFILSSKKLLLSDSGFYLCAWSKGRSYNEQFFGPGTRLTVL.

This clonotype was recorded many times. The V gene is TRBV28, the J gene TRBJ1-4; 7 bases align to TRBD1. The length of the CDR3 is 16 residues. The V segment lost 3 bases and the J segment 4 bases; nucleotides outside the gene matches: 8. Germline V CDR1 and CDR2: MDHEN, SYDVKM. This CDR3 is CASSFQSGQINEKLFF. As DNA, the CDR3 is TGTGCCAGCAGTTTCCAGTCGGGACAGATTAATGAAAAACTGTTTTTT.

The chain uses TRBV11-2 and TRBJ2-5; 15 bases line up with TRBD2. The CDR3 consists of 19 residues. The junction had 12 bases not matched to a gene; V was cut back by 2 bases and J by 5 bases. Germline V gene data show CDR1 as SGHAT and CDR2 as FQNNGV. DNA of the CDR3: TGTGCCAGCAGCTTATCCCCATGGGGGACTAGCGGGAGGTCGGAGACCCAGTACTTC. Its translation is CASSLSPWGTSGRSETQYF.